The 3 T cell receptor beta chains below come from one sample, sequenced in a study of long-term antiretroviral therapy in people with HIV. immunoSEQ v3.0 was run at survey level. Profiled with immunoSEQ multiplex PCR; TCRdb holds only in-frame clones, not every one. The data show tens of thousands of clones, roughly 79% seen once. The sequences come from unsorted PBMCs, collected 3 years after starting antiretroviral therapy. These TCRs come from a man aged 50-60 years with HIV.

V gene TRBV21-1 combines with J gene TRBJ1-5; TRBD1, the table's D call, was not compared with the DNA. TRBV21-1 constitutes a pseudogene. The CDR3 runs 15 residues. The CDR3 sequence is CASSSGRDNNQPQHF. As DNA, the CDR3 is TGTGCCAGCAGCTCCGGAAGGGACAACAATCAGCCCCAGCATTTT.

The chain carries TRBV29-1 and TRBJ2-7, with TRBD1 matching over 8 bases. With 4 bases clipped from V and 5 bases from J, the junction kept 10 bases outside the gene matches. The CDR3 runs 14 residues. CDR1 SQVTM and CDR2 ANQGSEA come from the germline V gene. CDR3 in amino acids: CSVAAGTGANEQYF. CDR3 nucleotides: TGCAGCGTTGCGGCCGGGACAGGAGCTAACGAGCAGTACTTC.

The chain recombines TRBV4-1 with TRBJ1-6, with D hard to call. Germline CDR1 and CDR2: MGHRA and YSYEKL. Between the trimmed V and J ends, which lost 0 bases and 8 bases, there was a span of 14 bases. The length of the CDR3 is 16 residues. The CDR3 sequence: CASSQDLRGLYSPLHF. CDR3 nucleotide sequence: TGCGCCAGCAGCCAAGATCTGAGAGGACTTTATTCACCCCTCCACTTT.